This T cell receptor beta chain was documented in a study of blood T cell repertoires in COVID-19. Study context: Sources were T cells, B-cell-depleted T cells, or PBMCs; the material itself was cDNA or gDNA.

Followed over time, Seattle patients had been enrolled while infection was active. Only in-frame clones appear in the TCRdb table, and some are missing; sequencing was by immunoSEQ multiplex PCR. The table has 250,000 to 350,000 clones, approximately 85% seen once. Sequencing was performed on peripheral blood. The receptor's source is a human donor with COVID-19, enrolled during active disease. The donor label of this sample is uncertain.

This CDR3 is CASSSGWTSGPDTQYF. DNA of the CDR3: TGTGCCAGCAGTTCCGGCTGGACTAGCGGGCCAGATACGCAGTATTTT. This rearrangement joins TRBV7-2 to TRBJ2-3; 11 nucleotides match TRBD2. The CDR3 covers 16 residues. The V gene end was trimmed by 6 bases and the J gene end by 4 bases; junction bases not matched to a gene: 9. Looked up from germline, CDR1 is SGHTA and CDR2 is FQGNSA.